This record looks at one TCR beta chain sequence and its context. Since a much larger clone is just one base distant, this may be a read error. This entry is derived from a study of T cells in Graves' hyperthyroidism and ophthalmopathy. Germline V CDR1 and CDR2: LGHDT, YNNKEL (reference sequence). The CDR3 length is 17 residues. V was pared by 2 bases and J by 13 bases, with 19 bases of the junction left unmatched. Researchers amplified the TCR beta CDR3 regions from RNA transcripts. During a first-round RT-PCR of the TCR CDR3, the HTBI primer set was used. TCRdb reprocessed the multiplex PCR reads with MiXCR, giving one entry per CDR3 protein. The sample contains about 640,000 distinct CDR3 sequences, around 21% of which appear only once.

Sequenced: blood. This sequence joins TRBV3-1 and TRBJ2-1; TRBD1 agrees at 8 bases. The sequence came from a man in his thirties or forties with Graves' ophthalmopathy. The CDR3 DNA reads as TGTGCCAGCAGCCAAACCCCGGGACAGGAAAAGATCGGGAGACAGTTCTTC. Its protein is CASSQTPGQEKIGRQFF.